This TCR beta chain was recovered during a study of cytomegalovirus exposure and HLA in healthy donors. Study overall: Sequencing of 150 million to 200 million T cells in an earlier analysis found some 100 million unique TCR beta sequences.

Comment on this clone: Its antigen is not identified.

Study-wide results and limits: Within the data, a cluster of highly shared sequence variants was likely a sequencing artifact. In a later analysis, a missense DCLRE1C variant was linked to TCR beta V- and J-gene trimming.

PCR amplification relied on 60 Vbeta primers (plus 13 Jbeta primers). The data were produced by immunoSEQ multiplex PCR, yet TCRdb's version contains in-frame clones alone and is incomplete. The sample yields some 23,000 clones, of which the top ten take up approximately 18%. Whereas donors were nominally healthy upon sampling, unrecorded immune exposures were probable. This clonotype originated in a male donor in good health and CMV-seropositive. Sequences were obtained from PBMCs.

The CDR3, as DNA: TGTGCCAGCTCACCATCGGGAAACAGCAATCAGCCCCAGCATTTT. Translation gives CASSPSGNSNQPQHF. The chain links TRBV18 to TRBJ1-5; D gene ambiguous. CDR3 length equals 15 residues. Trimming took 2 bases from V and 1 from J, leaving 9 bases between them. CDR1 is KGHSH and CDR2 is LQKENI in the germline V gene.